This section outlines one T cell receptor beta chain sequence together with its context. What it recognizes is unknown. From germline, CDR1 is SGHTA and CDR2 FQGNSA. J was trimmed by 4 bases and V by 0 bases; bases with no gene match: 8. CDR3 length: 16 residues. This record belongs to a study of cytotoxic CD8 clonotypes in ibrutinib-treated CLL. Study as a whole: The patients, roughly ten relapsed/refractory and fewer than 16 treatment-naive, included around 17 who were IGHV unmutated.

Cryopreserved PBMCs were the source of about 1.9 micrograms of genomic DNA, which went to TCR beta libraries. Findings of the study overall: The clonality rise at ibrutinib response reflected private clonotype expansion.

Some clones are missing from TCRdb's copy, which holds only in-frame ones; the method was immunoSEQ multiplex PCR. The sample yields 52,000 or so clones, approximately 54% seen once. The chain uses TRBV7-2 and TRBJ1-2; 7 bases line up with TRBD1. Source: PBMCs, taken at disease progression, from a patient treated with ibrutinib. The TCR originated in a human donor with chronic lymphocytic leukemia. CDR3 region: CASSLAGQGGSYGYTF. The DNA for the CDR3 is TGTGCCAGCAGCTTAGCGGGGCAGGGGGGTAGCTATGGCTACACCTTC. The whole variable domain, remainder taken from reference TRBV7-2 and TRBJ1-2, is GAGVSQSPSNKVTEKGKDVELRCDPISGHTALYWYRQSLGQGLEFLIYFQGNSAPDKSGLPSDRFSAERTGGSVSTLTIQRTQQEDSAVYLCASSLAGQGGSYGYTFGSGTRLTVV.